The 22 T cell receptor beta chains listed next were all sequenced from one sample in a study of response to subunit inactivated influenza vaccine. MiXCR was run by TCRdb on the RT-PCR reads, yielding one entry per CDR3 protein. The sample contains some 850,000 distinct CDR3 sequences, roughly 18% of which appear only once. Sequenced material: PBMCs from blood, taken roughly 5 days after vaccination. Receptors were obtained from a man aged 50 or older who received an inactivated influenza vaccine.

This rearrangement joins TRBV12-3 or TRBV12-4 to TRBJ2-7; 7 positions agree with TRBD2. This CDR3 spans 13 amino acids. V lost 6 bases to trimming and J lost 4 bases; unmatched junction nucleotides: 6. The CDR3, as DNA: TGTGCCAGCAGCTGGGGAGGGCTTTACGAGCAGTACTTC. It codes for CASSWGGLYEQYF.

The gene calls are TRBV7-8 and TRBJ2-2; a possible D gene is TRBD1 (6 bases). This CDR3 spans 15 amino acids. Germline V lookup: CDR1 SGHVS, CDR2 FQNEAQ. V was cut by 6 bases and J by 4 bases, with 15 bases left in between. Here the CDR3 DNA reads TGTGCCAGCAGACATACCGGGACAATCACCGGGGAGCTGTTTTTT. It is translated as CASRHTGTITGELFF.

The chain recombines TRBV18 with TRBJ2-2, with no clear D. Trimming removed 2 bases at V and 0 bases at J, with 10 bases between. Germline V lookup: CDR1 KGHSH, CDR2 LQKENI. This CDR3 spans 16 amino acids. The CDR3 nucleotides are TGTGCCAGCTCACCAAAGCTAACTCCGAACACCGGGGAGCTGTTTTTT. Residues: CASSPKLTPNTGELFF. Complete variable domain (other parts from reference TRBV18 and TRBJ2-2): NAGVMQNPRHLVRRRGQEARLRCSPMKGHSHVYWYRQLPEEGLKFMVYLQKENIIDESGMPKERFSAEFPKEGPSILRIQQVVRGDSAAYFCASSPKLTPNTGELFFGEGSRLTVL.

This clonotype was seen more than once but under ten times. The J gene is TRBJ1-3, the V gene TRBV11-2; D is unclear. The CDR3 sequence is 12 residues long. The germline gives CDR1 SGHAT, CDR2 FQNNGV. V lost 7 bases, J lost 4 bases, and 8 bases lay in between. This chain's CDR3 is CASNQQGNTIYF. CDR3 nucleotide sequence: TGTGCCAGCAACCAACAAGGAAACACCATATATTTT.

The CDR3 region has the DNA TGTGCCAGCACCCGGGACATGTGGTTGCCTGAAGCTTTCTTT. This gives the protein CASTRDMWLPEAFF. This sequence joins TRBV6-1 and TRBJ1-1, with D possibly being TRBD1 (6 bases). Trimming pared 7 bases from V and 6 bases from J, leaving 18 bases between. Germline CDR1 is MNHNS and CDR2 is SASEGT. The CDR3 contains 14 residues.

CDR3 coding DNA: TGTGCCAGCAGTCCCGGACAGGTCCGCTCCTACGAGCAGTACTTC. Its translation: CASSPGQVRSYEQYF. This chain connects TRBV28 to TRBJ2-7, with 7 bases identical to TRBD1. The germline V gene has CDR1 MDHEN and CDR2 SYDVKM. CDR3 size: 15 residues. Trimming removed 5 bases from V and 0 bases from J; junction bases left unmatched: 7.

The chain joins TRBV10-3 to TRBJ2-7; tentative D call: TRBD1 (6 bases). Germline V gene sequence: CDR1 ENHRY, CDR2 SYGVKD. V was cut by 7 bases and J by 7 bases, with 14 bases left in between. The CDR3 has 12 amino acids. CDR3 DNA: TGTGCCATCAAAGTGGGGGCGGATGAGCAGTACTTC. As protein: CAIKVGADEQYF.

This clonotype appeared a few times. The DNA of the CDR3 is TGCGCCAGCAGCCTTGCCCCGGTGGGGGGCAATGAGCAGTTCTTC. Amino acid sequence: CASSLAPVGGNEQFF. The V gene is TRBV5-1, the J gene TRBJ2-1; possibly TRBD2 for D (6 bases). The CDR3 consists of 15 residues. V shed 4 bases and J shed 6 bases, with 17 bases lying between them. CDR1 and CDR2 (germline): SGHRS, YFSETQ.

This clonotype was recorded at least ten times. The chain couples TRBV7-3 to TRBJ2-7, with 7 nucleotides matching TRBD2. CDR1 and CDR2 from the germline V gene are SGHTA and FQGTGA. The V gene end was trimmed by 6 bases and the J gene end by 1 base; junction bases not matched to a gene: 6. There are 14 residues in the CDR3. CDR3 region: CASSLSSGSYEQYF. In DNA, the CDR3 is TGTGCCAGCAGTTTGTCTAGCGGATCCTACGAGCAGTACTTC.

The CDR3 region is CASTTFRTGYSSGNTIYF. As DNA, the CDR3 is TGTGCCAGCACCACTTTCCGGACAGGGTATAGCTCTGGAAACACCATATATTTT. The V call is TRBV6-1, the J call TRBJ1-3; TRBD1 agrees at 8 bases. The junction had 14 bases not matched to a gene; V was cut back by 7 bases and J by 0 bases. This CDR3 is 18 amino acids long. In germline, CDR1 is MNHNS, CDR2 SASEGT.

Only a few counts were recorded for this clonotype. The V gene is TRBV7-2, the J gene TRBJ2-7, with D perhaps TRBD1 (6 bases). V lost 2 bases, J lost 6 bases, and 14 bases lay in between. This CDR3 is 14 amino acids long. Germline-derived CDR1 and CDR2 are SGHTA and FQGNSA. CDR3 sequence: CASSLFSTGSEQYF. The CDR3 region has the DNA TGTGCCAGCAGCTTATTCTCCACAGGGTCCGAGCAGTACTTC. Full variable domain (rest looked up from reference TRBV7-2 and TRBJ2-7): GAGVSQSPSNKVTEKGKDVELRCDPISGHTALYWYRQSLGQGLEFLIYFQGNSAPDKSGLPSDRFSAERTGGSVSTLTIQRTQQEDSAVYLCASSLFSTGSEQYFGPGTRLTVT.

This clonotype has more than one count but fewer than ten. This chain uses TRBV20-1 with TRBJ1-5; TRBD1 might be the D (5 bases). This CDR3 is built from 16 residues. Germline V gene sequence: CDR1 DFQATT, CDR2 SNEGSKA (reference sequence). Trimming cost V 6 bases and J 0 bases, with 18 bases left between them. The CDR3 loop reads CSAGSGGSASNQPQHF. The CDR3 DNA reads TGCAGTGCGGGGTCCGGGGGATCAGCTAGCAATCAGCCCCAGCATTTT.

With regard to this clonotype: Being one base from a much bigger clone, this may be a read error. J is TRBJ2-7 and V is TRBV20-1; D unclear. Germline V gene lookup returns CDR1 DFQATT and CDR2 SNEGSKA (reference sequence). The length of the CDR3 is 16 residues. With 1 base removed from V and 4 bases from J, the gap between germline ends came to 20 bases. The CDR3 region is CSARGPHKGAIYEQYF. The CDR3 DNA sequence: TGCAGTGCTAGAGGACCCCATAAGGGTGCGATTTACGAGCAGTACTTC.

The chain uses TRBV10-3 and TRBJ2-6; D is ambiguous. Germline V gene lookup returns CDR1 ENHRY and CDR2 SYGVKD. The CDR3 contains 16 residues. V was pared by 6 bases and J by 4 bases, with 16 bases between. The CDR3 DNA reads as TGTGCCATCAGCGTTGCACCCCACACCGGGGCCAACGTCCTGACTTTC. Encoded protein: CAISVAPHTGANVLTF.

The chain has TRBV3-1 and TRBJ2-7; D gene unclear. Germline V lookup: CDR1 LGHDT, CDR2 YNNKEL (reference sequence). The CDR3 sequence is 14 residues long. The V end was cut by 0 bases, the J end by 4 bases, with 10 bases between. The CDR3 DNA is TGTGCCAGCAGCCAAGACGGGTACCGGTACGAGCAGTACTTC. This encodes CASSQDGYRYEQYF.

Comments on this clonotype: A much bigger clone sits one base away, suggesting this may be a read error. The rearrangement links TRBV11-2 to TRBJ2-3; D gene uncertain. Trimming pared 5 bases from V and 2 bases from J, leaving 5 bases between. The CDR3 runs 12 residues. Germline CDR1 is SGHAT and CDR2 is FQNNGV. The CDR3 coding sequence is TGTGCCAGCAGCCAAAACACAGATACGCAGTATTTT. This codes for CASSQNTDTQYF.

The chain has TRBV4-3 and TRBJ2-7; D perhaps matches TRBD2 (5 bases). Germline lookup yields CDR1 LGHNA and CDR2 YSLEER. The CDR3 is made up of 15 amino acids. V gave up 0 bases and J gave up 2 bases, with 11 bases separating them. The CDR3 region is CASSQEVAHTYEQYF. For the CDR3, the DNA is TGCGCCAGCAGCCAAGAGGTAGCGCATACCTACGAGCAGTACTTC.

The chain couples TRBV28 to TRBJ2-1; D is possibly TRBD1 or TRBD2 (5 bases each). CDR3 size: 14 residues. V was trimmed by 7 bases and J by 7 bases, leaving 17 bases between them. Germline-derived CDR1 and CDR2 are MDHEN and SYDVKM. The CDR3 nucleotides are TGTGCCAGCATCTCACCAGGGAGTAGGAATGAGCAGTTCTTC. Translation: CASISPGSRNEQFF. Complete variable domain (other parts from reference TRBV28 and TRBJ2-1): DVKVTQSSRYLVKRTGEKVFLECVQDMDHENMFWYRQDPGLGLRLIYFSYDVKMKEKGDIPEGYSVSREKKERFSLILESASTNQTSMYLCASISPGSRNEQFFGPGTRLTVL.

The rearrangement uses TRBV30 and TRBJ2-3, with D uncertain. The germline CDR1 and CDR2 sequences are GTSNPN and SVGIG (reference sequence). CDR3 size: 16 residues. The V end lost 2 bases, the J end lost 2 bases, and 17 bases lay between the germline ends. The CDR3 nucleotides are TGTGCCTGGAGTTTGGGATACCCCGGAACCACAGATACGCAGTATTTT. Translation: CAWSLGYPGTTDTQYF.

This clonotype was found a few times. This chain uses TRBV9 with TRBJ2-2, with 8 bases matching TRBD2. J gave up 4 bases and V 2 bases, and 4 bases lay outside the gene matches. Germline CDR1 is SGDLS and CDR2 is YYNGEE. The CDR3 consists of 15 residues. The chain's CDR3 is CASSVSGSVTGELFF. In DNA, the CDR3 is TGTGCCAGCAGCGTGAGCGGGAGTGTCACCGGGGAGCTGTTTTTT.

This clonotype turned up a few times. The CDR3 spells CASSVATGATSYEQYF. The CDR3, as DNA: TGTGCCAGCAGCGTCGCGACAGGGGCAACCTCCTACGAGCAGTACTTC. The V call is TRBV9, the J call TRBJ2-7, with 8 nucleotides matching TRBD1. Germline CDR1 reads SGDLS; CDR2 reads YYNGEE. V lost 2 bases, J lost 0 bases, and 7 bases stayed unmatched. The length of the CDR3 is 16 residues.

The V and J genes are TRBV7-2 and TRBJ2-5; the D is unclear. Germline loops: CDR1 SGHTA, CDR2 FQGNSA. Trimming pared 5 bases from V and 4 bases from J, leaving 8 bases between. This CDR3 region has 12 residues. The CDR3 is CASSIMGETQYF. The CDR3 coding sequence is TGTGCCAGCAGCATAATGGGAGAGACCCAGTACTTC.